Here is one T cell receptor beta chain with its context. These data are taken from a study of T cell responses to AZD1222 COVID-19 vaccine. Trimming stripped 0 bases from V and 0 bases from J, with 12 bases between. The CDR3 extends over 16 amino acids. Germline CDR1 and CDR2: SGHRS and YFSETQ. The table came from immunoSEQ multiplex PCR; TCRdb's copy has only in-frame clones and leaves some out. The sample lists about 130,000 clones, 70% to 90% seen once, with roughly an eighth in the top ten. The chain recombines TRBV5-1 with TRBJ1-1; possible D gene TRBD1, 5 bases. The sample consisted of peripheral blood, taken on day 0 of AZD1222 vaccination. The receptor comes from an adult in good health. The CDR3 loop is CASSLEGAAMNTEAFF. The CDR3 nucleotides read TGCGCCAGCAGCTTGGAAGGGGCGGCCATGAACACTGAAGCTTTCTTT.